The rows below give T cell receptor beta chains drawn from one sample of a study of T cell changes during pregnancy in multiple sclerosis. Using immunoSEQ multiplex PCR, the repertoire was profiled, and TCRdb retains in-frame clones only, with some absent. The sample yields 18,000 or so clones, about 90% seen once. The source was CD8+ T cells from peripheral blood mononuclear cells, collected in the third trimester of pregnancy. These receptors came from a female donor in good health, enrolled as a control in a pregnancy study. The CDR3 runs from the conserved cysteine through the conserved F or W. D genes are given only for firm matches. Part of the rows lack a size; the others show once, few, many or a class for expanded clones.

d_call	v_call	clone_size	j_call	cdr3_nt	cdr3_aa
TRBD1	TRBV28	.	TRBJ1-2	TGTGCCAGCAGTTTGGGGACAGTTAACTATGGCTACACCTTC	CASSLGTVNYGYTF
.	TRBV7-6	.	TRBJ1-1	TGTGCCAGCAGCTTAGTCGGGTCCACTGAAGCTTTCTTT	CASSLVGSTEAFF
.	TRBV19	.	TRBJ2-7	TGTGCCAGTAGTATCGGGAGTTCCTACGAGCAGTACTTC	CASSIGSSYEQYF
.	TRBV29-1	.	TRBJ2-5	TGCAGCGTTGATGGAGCTGTGGAGACCCAGTACTTC	CSVDGAVETQYF
.	TRBV7-6	few	TRBJ1-1	TGTGCCAGCAGCCCCCTTCTGAACACTGAAGCTTTCTTT	CASSPLLNTEAFF
.	TRBV5-3	few	TRBJ1-2	TGTGCCAGAAGCTTTAAAGTAGTCTATGGCTACACCTTC	CARSFKVVYGYTF
.	TRBV5-4	.	TRBJ2-7	TGTGCCAGCAGCTTTGGGAGCTACGAGCAGTACTTC	CASSFGSYEQYF
.	TRBV5-6	.	TRBJ1-2	TGTGCCAGCAGCTCACAGGATTACTATGGCTACACCTTC	CASSSQDYYGYTF
.	TRBV29-1	.	TRBJ1-2	TGCAGCGTCACCGGGACAACTAACTATGGCTACACCTTC	CSVTGTTNYGYTF
TRBD1	TRBV6-5	medium-sized	TRBJ1-6	TGTGCCAGCAGTTTGTCTACAGGGGACAATTCACCCCTCCACTTT	CASSLSTGDNSPLHF
.	TRBV27	.	TRBJ2-3	TGTGCCAGCAGTTTATCACTAACAGATACGCAGTATTTT	CASSLSLTDTQYF
TRBD2	TRBV6-1	.	TRBJ2-1	TGTGCCAGCACCCATCTAGCGGGAGGGTCCAATGAGCAGTTCTTC	CASTHLAGGSNEQFF
.	TRBV5-6	.	TRBJ1-2	TGTGCCAGCAGCCCGGCCAGGAAAGACTATGGCTACACCTTC	CASSPARKDYGYTF
TRBD2	TRBV6-1	.	TRBJ2-3	TGTGCCAGCAGTGAAACGGCGGGAGGGCCAGATACGCAGTATTTT	CASSETAGGPDTQYF
.	TRBV5-6	.	TRBJ2-3	TGTGCCAGCAGCTTGGGGGAGCGGAGCACAGATACGCAGTATTTT	CASSLGERSTDTQYF
TRBD1	TRBV29-1	.	TRBJ2-7	TGCAGCGTTGGCTGGGGGGACAGGGTGGGCGAGCAGTACTTC	CSVGWGDRVGEQYF
TRBD2	TRBV7-2	.	TRBJ2-7	TGTGCCAGCAGCCCTGGCCTCGGGACTAGCGGGAGGCCCCCCTACGAGCAGTACTTC	CASSPGLGTSGRPPYEQYF
.	TRBV7-9	.	TRBJ1-1	TGTGCCAGCAGCCCCTACAGGGTGAACACTGAAGCTTTCTTT	CASSPYRVNTEAFF
.	TRBV2	.	TRBJ2-7	TGTGCCAGCGATGAGGGGGATATAACCTACGAGCAGTACTTC	CASDEGDITYEQYF
.	TRBV12-2	.	TRBJ1-5	TGTGCAAGTCGCCTAGCAGGGGGCGCGAACCAGCCCCAGCATTTT	CASRLAGGANQPQHF
.	TRBV19	.	TRBJ2-1	TGTGCCAGTAGTATTTTAGCGGCCTACAATGAGCAGTTCTTC	CASSILAAYNEQFF
.	TRBV6-5	.	TRBJ2-7	TGTGCCAGCAGTGCCCCCGGGACTCGCTACGAGCAGTACTTC	CASSAPGTRYEQYF
TRBD1	TRBV6-4	.	TRBJ1-6	TGTGCCAGCAGTGACTCGACAGGGGGTAATTCACCCCTCCACTTT	CASSDSTGGNSPLHF